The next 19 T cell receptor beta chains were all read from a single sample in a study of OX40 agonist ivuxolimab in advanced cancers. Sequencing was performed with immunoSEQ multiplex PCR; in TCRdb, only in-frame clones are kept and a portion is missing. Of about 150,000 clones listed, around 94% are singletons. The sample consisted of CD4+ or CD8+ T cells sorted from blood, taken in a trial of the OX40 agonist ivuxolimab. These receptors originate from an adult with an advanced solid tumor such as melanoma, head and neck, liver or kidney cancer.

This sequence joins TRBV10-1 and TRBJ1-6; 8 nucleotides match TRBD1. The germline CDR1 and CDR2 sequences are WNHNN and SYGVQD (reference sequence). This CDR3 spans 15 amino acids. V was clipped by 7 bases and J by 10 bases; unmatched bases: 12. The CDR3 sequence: CASIPLDRGRSPLHF. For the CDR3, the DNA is TGCGCCAGCATTCCCCTCGACAGGGGTAGGTCACCCCTCCACTTT.

This CDR3 is CASSAGPLRGYTF. Written as DNA, the CDR3 is TGTGCCAGCAGCGCAGGTCCTCTCCGCGGCTACACCTTC. The J gene is TRBJ1-2, the V gene TRBV6-4, with no clear D. CDR3 length equals 13 residues. V was shortened by 6 bases and J by 8 bases, with 16 bases between the two germline ends. The germline CDR1 and CDR2 sequences are MRHNA and SNTAGT.

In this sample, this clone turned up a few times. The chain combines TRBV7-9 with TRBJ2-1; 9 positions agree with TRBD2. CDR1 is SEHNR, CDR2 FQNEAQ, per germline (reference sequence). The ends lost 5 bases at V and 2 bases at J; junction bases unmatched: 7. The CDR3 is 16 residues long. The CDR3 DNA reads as TGTGCCAGCAGCGCCCCGCTAGCGGGGACCTACAATGAGCAGTTCTTC. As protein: CASSAPLAGTYNEQFF. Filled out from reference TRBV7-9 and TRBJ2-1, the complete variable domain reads DTGVSQNPRHKITKRGQNVTFRCDPISEHNRLYWYRQTLGQGPEFLTYFQNEAQLEKSRLLSDRFSAERPKGSFSTLEIQRTEQGDSAMYLCASSAPLAGTYNEQFFGPGTRLTVL.

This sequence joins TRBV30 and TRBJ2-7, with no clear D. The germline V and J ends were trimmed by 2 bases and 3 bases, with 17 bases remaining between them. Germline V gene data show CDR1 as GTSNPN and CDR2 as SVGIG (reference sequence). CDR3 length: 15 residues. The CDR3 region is CAWSPLSSLIYEQYF. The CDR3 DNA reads TGTGCCTGGAGTCCTCTTTCCTCTCTGATCTACGAGCAGTACTTC.

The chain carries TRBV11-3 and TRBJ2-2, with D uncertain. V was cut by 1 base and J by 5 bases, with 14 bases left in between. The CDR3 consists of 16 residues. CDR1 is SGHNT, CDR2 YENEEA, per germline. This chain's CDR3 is CASSLGARMGTGELFF. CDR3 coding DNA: TGTGCCAGCAGCTTAGGGGCTAGGATGGGGACCGGGGAGCTGTTTTTT.

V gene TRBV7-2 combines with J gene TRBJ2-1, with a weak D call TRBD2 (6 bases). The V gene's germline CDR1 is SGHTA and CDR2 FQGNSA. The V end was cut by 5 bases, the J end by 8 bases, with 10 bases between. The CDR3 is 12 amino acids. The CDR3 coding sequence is TGTGCCAGCAGCCGGGGGATGGATGAGCAGTTCTTC. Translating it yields CASSRGMDEQFF.

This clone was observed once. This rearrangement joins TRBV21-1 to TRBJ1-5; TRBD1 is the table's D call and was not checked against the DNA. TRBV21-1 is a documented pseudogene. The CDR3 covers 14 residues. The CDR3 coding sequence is TGTGCCAGCAGCACTGGGACAGGCAATCAGCCCCAGCATTTT. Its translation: CASSTGTGNQPQHF.

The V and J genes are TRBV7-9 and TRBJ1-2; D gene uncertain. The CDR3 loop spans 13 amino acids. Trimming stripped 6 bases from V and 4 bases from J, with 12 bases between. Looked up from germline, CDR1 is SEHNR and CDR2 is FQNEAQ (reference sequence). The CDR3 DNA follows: TGTGCCAGCAGGACTGCGGAGGCCTATGGCTACACCTTC. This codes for CASRTAEAYGYTF.

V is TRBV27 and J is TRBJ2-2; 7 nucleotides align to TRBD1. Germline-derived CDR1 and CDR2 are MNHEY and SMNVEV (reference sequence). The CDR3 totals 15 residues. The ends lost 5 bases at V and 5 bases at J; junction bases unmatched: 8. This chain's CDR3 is CASSTRDRLTGELFF. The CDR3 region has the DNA TGTGCCAGCAGTACCCGGGACAGACTTACCGGGGAGCTGTTTTTT.

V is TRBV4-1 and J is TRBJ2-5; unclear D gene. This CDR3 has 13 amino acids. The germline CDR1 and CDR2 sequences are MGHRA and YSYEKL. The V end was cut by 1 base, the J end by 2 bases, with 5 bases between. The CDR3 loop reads CASSQGGQETQYF. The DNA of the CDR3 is TGCGCCAGCAGCCAAGGGGGTCAAGAGACCCAGTACTTC.

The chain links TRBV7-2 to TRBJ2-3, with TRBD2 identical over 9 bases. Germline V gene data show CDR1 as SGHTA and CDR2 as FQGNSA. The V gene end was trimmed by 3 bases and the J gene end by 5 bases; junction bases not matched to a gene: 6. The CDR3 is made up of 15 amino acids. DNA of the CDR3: TGTGCCAGCAGCTTCTGGGCGGGAGGGGGAGATACGCAGTATTTT. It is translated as CASSFWAGGGDTQYF.

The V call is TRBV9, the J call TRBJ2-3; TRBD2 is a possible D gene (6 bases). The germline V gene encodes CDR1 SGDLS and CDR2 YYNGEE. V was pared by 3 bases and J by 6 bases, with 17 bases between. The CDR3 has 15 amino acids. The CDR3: CASSASGLWSDTQYF. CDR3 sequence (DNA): TGTGCCAGCAGCGCCTCGGGACTCTGGTCGGATACGCAGTATTTT. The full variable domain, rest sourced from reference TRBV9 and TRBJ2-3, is DSGVTQTPKHLITATGQRVTLRCSPRSGDLSVYWYQQSLDQGLQFLIQYYNGEERAKGNILERFSAQQFPDLHSELNLSSLELGDSALYFCASSASGLWSDTQYFGPGTRLTVL.

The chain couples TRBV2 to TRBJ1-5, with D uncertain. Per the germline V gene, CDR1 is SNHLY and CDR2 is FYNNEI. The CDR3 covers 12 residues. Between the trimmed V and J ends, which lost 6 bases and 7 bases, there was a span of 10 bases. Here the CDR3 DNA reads TGTGCCAGCAGGGCAGAGGGACAGCCCCAGCATTTT. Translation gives CASRAEGQPQHF.

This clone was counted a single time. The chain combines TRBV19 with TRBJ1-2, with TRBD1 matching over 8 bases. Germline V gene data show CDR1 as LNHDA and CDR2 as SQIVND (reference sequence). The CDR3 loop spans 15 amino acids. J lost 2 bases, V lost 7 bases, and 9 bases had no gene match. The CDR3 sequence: CASKVGDRTNYGYTF. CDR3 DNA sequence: TGTGCCAGTAAGGTAGGGGACAGGACCAACTATGGCTACACCTTC.

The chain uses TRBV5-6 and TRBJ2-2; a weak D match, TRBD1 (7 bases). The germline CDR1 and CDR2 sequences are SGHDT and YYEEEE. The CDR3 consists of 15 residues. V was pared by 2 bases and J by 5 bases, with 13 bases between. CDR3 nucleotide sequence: TGTGCCAGCAGCTTACAGGGGAGGAGGACCGGGGAGCTGTTTTTT. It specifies CASSLQGRRTGELFF.

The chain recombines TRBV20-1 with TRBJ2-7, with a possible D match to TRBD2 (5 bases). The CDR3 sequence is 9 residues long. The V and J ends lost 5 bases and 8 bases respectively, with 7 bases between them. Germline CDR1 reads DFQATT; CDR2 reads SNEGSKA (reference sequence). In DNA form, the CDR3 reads TGCAGTGCTGGGGAGAAGCAGTACTTC. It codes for CSAGEKQYF.

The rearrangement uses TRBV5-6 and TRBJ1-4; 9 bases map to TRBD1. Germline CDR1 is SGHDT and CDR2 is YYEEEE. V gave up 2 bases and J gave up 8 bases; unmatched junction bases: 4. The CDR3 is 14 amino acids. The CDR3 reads CASSFVQGAEKLFF. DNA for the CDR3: TGTGCCAGCAGCTTCGTACAGGGGGCGGAAAAACTGTTTTTT.

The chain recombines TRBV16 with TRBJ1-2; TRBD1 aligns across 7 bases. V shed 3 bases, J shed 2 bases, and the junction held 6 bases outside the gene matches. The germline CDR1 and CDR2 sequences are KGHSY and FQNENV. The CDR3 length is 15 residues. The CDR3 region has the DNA TGTGCCAGCAGCCACCAGACGACAGGGAACTATGGCTACACCTTC. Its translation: CASSHQTTGNYGYTF.

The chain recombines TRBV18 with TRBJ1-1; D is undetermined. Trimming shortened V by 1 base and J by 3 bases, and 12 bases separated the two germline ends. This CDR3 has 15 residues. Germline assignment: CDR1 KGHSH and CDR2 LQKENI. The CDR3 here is CASSPLTLSDTEAFF. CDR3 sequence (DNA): TGTGCCAGCTCACCACTGACGTTGTCGGACACTGAAGCTTTCTTT.